Here is one T cell receptor beta chain with its context. The data derive from a study of blood T cell repertoires in COVID-19. Study at large: In each case, the material was cDNA or gDNA derived from T cells, B-cell-depleted T cells, or PBMCs.

Participant ages covered roughly 18 to 89 years across some 25 US areas. Allocation to cohorts depended on clinical history reported by the participants. No more than 2 weeks before study entry, exposed participants had met a case of COVID-19. TCRdb's copy holds only in-frame clones and misses some; the assay was immunoSEQ multiplex PCR. The sample yields roughly 61,000 clones, more than 55% seen once. CDR1 is SGHDN and CDR2 is FVKESK in the germline V gene. There are 16 residues in the CDR3. V dropped 0 bases and J dropped 5; count of bases not matched to a gene: 5. The TCR originated in a woman in her sixties who had been exposed to COVID-19. What was sequenced was PBMCs or T cells enriched from blood (not recorded which). V usage is TRBV14 and J usage is TRBJ2-1, with 9 bases matching TRBD1. In DNA form, the CDR3 reads TGTGCCAGCAGCCAAGATCCGGGACAGGGTGACAATGAGCAGTTCTTC. Protein: CASSQDPGQGDNEQFF.